This T cell receptor beta chain was identified in a study of T cells in Graves' hyperthyroidism and ophthalmopathy. Uncontrolled infection, other autoimmune disease, pregnancy or lactation excluded patients. In this sample, this clonotype turned up many times. V dropped 3 bases and J dropped 7; count of bases not matched to a gene: 8. The germline V gene has CDR1 SEHNR and CDR2 FQNEAQ (reference sequence). The CDR3 loop spans 14 amino acids. TCR beta CDR3 region amplification was performed from RNA transcripts. RT-PCR in the first round (using the HTBI primer set) targeted the TCR CDR3. Each CDR3 protein gets one entry after TCRdb re-called the multiplex PCR reads with MiXCR. The sample holds 250,000 or so distinct CDR3 sequences; less than 15% are singletons and the top ten take 13%.

This chain uses TRBV7-9 with TRBJ1-2; 7 positions match TRBD1. The sequenced material came from blood. The clonotype was recovered from a woman in her thirties or forties with Graves' hyperthyroidism that later progressed to Graves' ophthalmopathy. The CDR3 spells CASSLTSQGGGYTF. The CDR3 nucleotides are TGTGCCAGCAGCTTGACGTCCCAGGGGGGTGGCTACACCTTC.